The source of this T cell receptor beta chain is a study of human T cells and chemical hapten exposure. Study-wide context: Upper back patch tests used 0.01% DPC, scored after 6 days.

The CDR3 runs 15 residues. CDR1 is SGHRS, CDR2 YFSETQ, per germline. Trimming shortened V by 0 bases and J by 0 bases, and 7 bases separated the two germline ends. TCRdb analysed the RACE reads with MiXCR anew, one entry per CDR3 protein. The sample gives tens of thousands of distinct CDR3 sequences, 10% to 15% of which show up once; about 3.5% is in the top ten. This sample's time point: patch test 1, 2 weeks after DPC sensitization. Indicated treatment: therapeutic diphenylcyclopropenone sensitization with weekly scalp DPC. Alopecia patients between 18 and 70 years old and suitable for DPC were used as donors. The total RNA was obtained from whole blood that was not fractionated. Comment on this clonotype: As yet, its antigen is unknown.

Study observations and caveats: Controls formed significantly fewer large CDR3 similarity clusters than expanded TCRs did.

The TCR comes from a woman aged 60-75 years with alopecia areata. Some clones in this sample may be carry-over from other donors' samples. The V call is TRBV5-1, the J call TRBJ1-5; D is uncertain. The material was whole blood, obtained in connection with sensitization to the hapten diphenylcyclopropenone (DPC). The CDR3 bases are TGCGCCAGCAGCTTGGACAGCAATAGCAATCAGCCCCAGCATTTT. Encoded protein: CASSLDSNSNQPQHF. Full variable domain (missing parts from reference TRBV5-1 and TRBJ1-5): KAGVTQTPRYLIKTRGQQVTLSCSPISGHRSVSWYQQTPGQGLQFLFEYFSETQRNKGNFPGRFSGRQFSNSRSEMNVSTLELGDSALYLCASSLDSNSNQPQHFGDGTRLSIL.